The rows below give T cell receptor beta chains drawn from one sample of a study of control samples from healthy donors and cancer patients. Sequenced by immunoSEQ multiplex PCR; TCRdb stores in-frame clones only, minus some. Among 150,000 to 160,000 clones listed, over 90% were seen once. The sequencing sample was made of blood. All receptors derive from a man aged 50-59 years in good health. The CDR3 runs from the conserved cysteine through the conserved F or W. A D gene is named only where the DNA matches it firmly. Clone size, where shown, is once, few, many, or a class for clones that have expanded.

.,TRBJ1-1,TRBV30,.,CAWSNPPLSAFF,TGTGCCTGGAGTAACCCCCCTCTAAGTGCTTTCTTT
.,TRBJ1-2,TRBV29-1,.,CSAREGTNYGYTF,TGCAGCGCCCGGGAAGGGACCAACTATGGCTACACCTTC
.,TRBJ1-2,TRBV11-2,.,CASSWGNGQTFF,TGTGCCAGCAGCTGGGGGAATGGGCAGACGTTCTTC
.,TRBJ1-6,TRBV30,.,CAWELKRSYNSPLHF,TGTGCCTGGGAACTAAAACGCTCCTATAATTCACCCCTCCACTTT
.,TRBJ2-1,TRBV5-1,TRBD2,CASSPEPSGVSNEQFF,TGCGCCAGCAGCCCCGAACCTAGCGGGGTCTCCAATGAGCAGTTCTTC
once,TRBJ1-2,TRBV11-3,.,CASSFSDNYGYTF,TGTGCCAGCAGCTTCTCAGATAACTATGGCTACACCTTC
.,TRBJ1-3,TRBV9,.,CASSVGPTVLSGNTIYF,TGTGCCAGCAGCGTAGGCCCGACAGTCCTGTCGGGAAACACCATATATTTT
.,TRBJ1-2,TRBV27,TRBD1,CASSARQGTYGYTF,TGTGCCAGCAGTGCCCGACAGGGAACCTATGGCTACACCTTC
.,TRBJ2-7,TRBV4-1,TRBD1,CASSQGRGTGAYEQYF,TGCGCCAGCAGCCAAGGGAGGGGGACAGGGGCCTACGAGCAGTACTTC
.,TRBJ2-5,TRBV7-9,.,CASSPIRWGDQETQYF,TGTGCCAGCTCTCCGATTCGGTGGGGGGACCAGGAGACCCAGTACTTC
.,TRBJ2-3,TRBV13,TRBD1,CASSSTRDRGMRDTQYF,TGTGCCAGCAGCAGCACCCGGGACAGGGGTATGAGAGATACGCAGTATTTT
.,TRBJ1-4,TRBV2,.,CASSEGAATNEKLFF,TGTGCCAGCAGTGAAGGCGCTGCAACTAATGAAAAACTGTTTTTT
.,TRBJ2-2,TRBV5-1,TRBD2,CASSWTSGRVNGELFF,TGCGCCAGCAGCTGGACTAGCGGGAGGGTTAACGGGGAGCTGTTTTTT
.,TRBJ1-1,TRBV19,TRBD1,CASMTGMVTEAFF,TGTGCCAGTATGACAGGGATGGTAACTGAAGCTTTCTTT
.,TRBJ1-2,TRBV10-3,TRBD1,CAISEARGYGYTF,TGTGCCATCAGTGAAGCCAGGGGGTATGGCTACACCTTC
.,TRBJ2-1,TRBV5-1,.,CASSLLGSSYNEQFF,TGCGCCAGCAGCTTACTAGGTTCGTCCTACAATGAGCAGTTCTTC
.,TRBJ2-3,TRBV5-1,.,CASSLEVQSDTQYF,TGCGCCAGCAGCTTGGAGGTTCAGTCGGATACGCAGTATTTT
.,TRBJ2-1,TRBV29-1,TRBD1,CSVAGTGTNEQFF,TGCAGCGTTGCCGGGACAGGGACCAATGAGCAGTTCTTC
once,TRBJ2-1,TRBV11-3,TRBD2,CASSPRTSGKTYNEQFF,TGTGCCAGCAGCCCCCGGACTAGCGGTAAAACCTACAATGAGCAGTTCTTC
once,TRBJ2-7,TRBV20-1,TRBD2,CSASLAGGKRGEQYF,TGCAGTGCTAGTTTGGCGGGAGGGAAAAGGGGCGAGCAGTACTTC
.,TRBJ2-3,TRBV4-1,.,CASSYYEGITDTQYF,TGCGCCAGCAGCTATTATGAGGGAATCACAGATACGCAGTATTTT
.,TRBJ1-4,TRBV5-4,.,CASSLGGGSEKLFF,TGTGCCAGCAGCTTGGGCGGAGGGAGTGAAAAACTGTTTTTT
.,TRBJ1-5,TRBV21-1,.,CASSKAQTGPNQPQHF,TGTGCCAGCAGCAAAGCGCAGACAGGGCCCAATCAGCCCCAGCATTTT
few,TRBJ1-5,TRBV6-6,TRBD1,CASSPNRGRVGNQPQHF,TGTGCCAGCAGTCCCAACAGGGGGCGCGTTGGCAATCAGCCCCAGCATTTT
once,TRBJ1-2,TRBV12-3/TRBV12-4,.,CASLFAGGYGYTF,TGTGCCAGCCTTTTTGCGGGGGGCTATGGCTACACCTTC
.,TRBJ1-2,TRBV5-4,.,CASSQQGLQNYGYTF,TGTGCCAGCAGCCAGCAGGGTCTCCAAAACTATGGCTACACCTTC
once,TRBJ1-4,TRBV2,TRBD1,CASTGTGGVYSEKLFF,TGTGCCAGCACCGGGACAGGGGGCGTCTATAGTGAAAAACTGTTTTTT
.,TRBJ2-7,TRBV18,.,CASSRQVYYEQYF,TGTGCCAGCTCTCGACAGGTGTACTACGAGCAGTACTTC
.,TRBJ1-5,TRBV28,.,CASSPGARNNQPQHF,TGTGCCAGCAGCCCCGGGGCTAGGAACAATCAGCCCCAGCATTTT